This TCR beta chain was observed in a study of T cells in Graves' hyperthyroidism and ophthalmopathy. The study's findings and limits: Peripheral blood also featured most of the thyroid clonotypes expanded above 0.001.

The table lists this clonotype with many counts. The antigen remains undetermined. Amplification yielded TCR beta CDR3 regions, with RNA transcripts as the source. Initially, a first-round RT-PCR of the TCR CDR3 employed the HTBI primer set. Using its own MiXCR run on the multiplex PCR reads, TCRdb lists one record per CDR3 protein. The data contain approximately 430,000 distinct CDR3 sequences, 15% to 18% of them seen just once; the ten biggest clones take up approximately 7.5%. Germline assignment: CDR1 MDHEN and CDR2 SYDVKM. V was clipped by 4 bases and J by 13 bases, with 10 bases between them. The CDR3 runs 11 residues.

The TCR sequence derives from a woman in her late teens or twenties with Graves' hyperthyroidism. The genes are TRBV28 and TRBJ1-4, with D unclear. Material: blood. CDR3 amino acids: CASSSEPGLFF. In DNA, the CDR3 is TGTGCCAGCAGTTCAGAACCCGGACTGTTTTTT.